Detailed here is one T cell receptor beta chain. The antigen remains undetermined. Cells were stimulated with CMV-infected fibroblast lysates at around 9.1 ug/mL. Sorted nonresponding memory CD4+ T cells were CD40L-negative, CD69-negative, CD45RO-high. The data were taken from a study of persistence of HIV-infected CD4 T cells. Sequencing used immunoSEQ version 4 in survey mode. Sequencing used immunoSEQ multiplex PCR; TCRdb keeps in-frame clones, though not all of them. Of 48,000 or so clones in the sample, around 75% were seen once. V lost 4 bases, J lost 0 bases, and 9 bases lay in between. Germline loops: CDR1 SGHVS, CDR2 FNYEAQ. CDR3 length equals 15 residues.

The clonotype was recovered from an adult man with HIV who was CMV-seropositive. J is TRBJ2-2 and V is TRBV7-6, with no clear D. The sample was CD4+ T cells sorted from PBMCs after roughly 18-hour stimulation, taken from a patient who received antiretroviral therapy. The CDR3 reads CASSSTLANTGELFF. As DNA, the CDR3 is TGTGCCAGCAGCTCCACCTTAGCGAACACCGGGGAGCTGTTTTTT.